These 30 T cell receptor beta chains were all obtained from the same sample, sequenced in a study of shared clonotypes between healthy human individuals. Sequenced by immunoSEQ multiplex PCR; TCRdb stores in-frame clones only, minus some. This sample has about 2.4 million clones, with about 92% found just once. The sample comprised naive CD4+ T cells sorted from blood. Subset given: CD45RA+ positively selected. These receptors were taken from a man younger than 35 in good health.

The rearrangement uses TRBV7-9 and TRBJ1-6; 8 bases map to TRBD1. The CDR3 loop spans 16 amino acids. Germline V gene data show CDR1 as SEHNR and CDR2 as FQNEAQ (reference sequence). The J segment lost 5 bases and the V segment lost 3 bases, leaving 6 bases of the junction unmatched. The CDR3 DNA sequence: TGTGCCAGCAGCTTCGGGAGGACAGGGCATAATTCACCCCTCCACTTT. It translates to CASSFGRTGHNSPLHF.

The CDR3 spells CASSVTDGAGSPLHF. DNA for the CDR3: TGTGCCAGCAGCGTAACTGACGGGGCGGGATCACCCCTCCACTTT. This chain links TRBV9 with TRBJ1-6; D possibly corresponds to TRBD1 (5 bases). Looked up from germline, CDR1 is SGDLS and CDR2 is YYNGEE. The ends were cut back, 1 base at V and 10 bases at J, with 15 bases in the middle. This CDR3 region has 15 residues.

As for this clone: The sample contains more than one DNA sequence encoding this CDR3. The chain is built from TRBV6-5 and TRBJ2-3; no clear D gene. CDR3 length: 13 amino acids. Trimming left V 6 bases short and J 3 bases short, with 10 bases between. Germline V gene lookup returns CDR1 MNHEY and CDR2 SVGAGI. DNA of the CDR3: TGTGCCAGCAGCTCACCTAATACAGATACGCAGTATTTT. Protein sequence: CASSSPNTDTQYF.

This chain joins TRBV11-2 and TRBJ1-4; D gene ambiguous. Germline CDR1 and CDR2: SGHAT and FQNNGV. This CDR3 is built from 15 residues. Trimming removed 5 bases from V and 3 bases from J, with 13 bases in between. Here the CDR3 reads CASSGMGKANEKLFF. As DNA, the CDR3 is TGTGCCAGCAGCGGGATGGGTAAAGCTAATGAAAAACTGTTTTTT.

A note on this clone: Other DNA variants within this sample encode the same CDR3. In nucleotides, the CDR3 is TGTGCCAGCAGTGAAGCGGGGGGTCTGTATGGCTACACCTTC. Translating gives CASSEAGGLYGYTF. The J gene is TRBJ1-2, the V gene TRBV6-1, with D tentatively TRBD1 (5 bases). Germline V lookup: CDR1 MNHNS, CDR2 SASEGT. Trimming removed 0 bases from V and 5 bases from J, with 10 bases in between. The CDR3 length is 14 residues.

The rearrangement joins TRBV4-1 to TRBJ2-3; D gene unclear. The CDR3 runs 17 residues. Trimming shortened V by 0 bases and J by 0 bases, and 13 bases separated the two germline ends. Germline loops: CDR1 MGHRA, CDR2 YSYEKL. The DNA of the CDR3 is TGCGCCAGCAGCCAAGATGTAGGCAGACGCAGCACAGATACGCAGTATTTT. Protein sequence: CASSQDVGRRSTDTQYF.

The chain combines TRBV4-1 with TRBJ2-7; possibly TRBD1 for D (6 bases). The CDR3 has 17 amino acids. Germline lookup yields CDR1 MGHRA and CDR2 YSYEKL. Trimming took 3 bases from V and 3 from J, leaving 21 bases between them. CDR3 loop: CASSQDRQVLGRYEQYF. The CDR3 DNA sequence: TGCGCCAGCAGCCAGGACAGACAGGTACTCGGGCGCTACGAGCAGTACTTC.

This sequence joins TRBV7-2 and TRBJ2-7; either TRBD1 or TRBD2 may fit D (5 bases each). The germline V gene has CDR1 SGHTA and CDR2 FQGNSA. CDR3 size: 16 residues. V dropped 1 base and J dropped 3 bases, with 16 bases sitting between them. The CDR3 sequence is CASSLEWGARGYEQYF. The CDR3 DNA is TGTGCCAGCAGCTTAGAGTGGGGAGCGAGGGGCTACGAGCAGTACTTC.

The CDR3 bases are TGTGCCAGCAGCTTCGTGGGCTACGAGCAGTACTTC. Protein sequence: CASSFVGYEQYF. The V and J genes are TRBV5-4 and TRBJ2-7, with unresolved D. The V gene lost 2 bases and the J gene lost 3 bases, with 6 bases spanning the gap. The CDR3 loop spans 12 amino acids. CDR1 and CDR2 (germline): SGHNT, YYREEE (reference sequence).

With respect to this clone: The sample holds other DNA sequences that translate to the same CDR3. This chain links TRBV6-1 with TRBJ2-7; TRBD1 aligns across 9 bases. CDR3 length: 14 residues. Trimming removed 4 bases from V and 0 bases from J; junction bases left unmatched: 1. Germline V CDR1 and CDR2: MNHNS, SASEGT. This chain's CDR3 is CASSGQGGSYEQYF. CDR3 nucleotides: TGTGCCAGCAGTGGACAGGGGGGCTCCTACGAGCAGTACTTC.

The genes are TRBV10-3 and TRBJ1-2; the match to TRBD1 covers 10 bases. CDR3 length: 14 amino acids. In germline, CDR1 is ENHRY, CDR2 SYGVKD. The J segment lost 7 bases and the V segment lost 6 bases, leaving 8 bases of the junction unmatched. The CDR3 DNA sequence: TGTGCCATCAGCGGGGACAGGGGTTTAAGTGGCTACACCTTC. Protein product: CAISGDRGLSGYTF.

The chain is built from TRBV5-1 and TRBJ1-1; D ambiguous. Germline lookup yields CDR1 SGHRS and CDR2 YFSETQ. This CDR3 has 13 amino acids. Trimming shortened V by 2 bases and J by 2 bases, and 7 bases separated the two germline ends. CDR3 loop: CASSFLINTEAFF. CDR3 DNA sequence: TGCGCCAGCAGCTTCCTAATTAACACTGAAGCTTTCTTT.

As to this clone: This sample also contains other DNA sequences that code for the same CDR3. V usage is TRBV18 and J usage is TRBJ2-5, with D possibly being TRBD1 (5 bases). The CDR3 covers 13 residues. Germline CDR1 KGHSH, CDR2 LQKENI. V was pared by 3 bases and J by 5 bases, with 10 bases between. CDR3 DNA: TGTGCCAGCTCACCGGGGCCAGGCGAGACCCAGTACTTC. Its protein is CASSPGPGETQYF.

The chain has TRBV6-6 and TRBJ1-5, with D possibly TRBD1 on 5 matching bases. V lost 6 bases and J 9 bases, leaving 18 bases between the germline ends. This CDR3 is built from 14 residues. Germline V CDR1 and CDR2: MNHNY, SVGAGI (reference sequence). In DNA form, the CDR3 reads TGTGCCAGCAGGGCGACCGGGACTTCGATGCCCCAGCATTTT. It codes for CASRATGTSMPQHF.

The CDR3 region is CASRPTAWGDTEAFF. Here the CDR3 DNA reads TGCGCCAGCAGGCCCACCGCCTGGGGGGACACTGAAGCTTTCTTT. The chain recombines TRBV5-1 with TRBJ1-1, with D possibly TRBD1 on 5 matching bases. The germline V and J ends were trimmed by 5 bases and 3 bases, with 17 bases remaining between them. CDR3 length: 15 residues. Germline V gives CDR1 SGHRS, CDR2 YFSETQ. The whole variable domain, filled in from reference TRBV5-1 and TRBJ1-1, reads KAGVTQTPRYLIKTRGQQVTLSCSPISGHRSVSWYQQTPGQGLQFLFEYFSETQRNKGNFPGRFSGRQFSNSRSEMNVSTLELGDSALYLCASRPTAWGDTEAFFGQGTRLTVV.

The rearrangement uses TRBV6-6 and TRBJ2-7; tentative D call: TRBD1 (6 bases). Trimming shortened V by 6 bases and J by 6 bases, and 18 bases separated the two germline ends. This CDR3 has 14 amino acids. Per germline, CDR1 MNHNY and CDR2 SVGAGI (reference sequence). This CDR3 reads CASRQAQGRGEQYF. The CDR3 bases are TGTGCCAGCAGACAAGCACAGGGAAGGGGCGAGCAGTACTTC.

V usage is TRBV5-4 and J usage is TRBJ1-2; no definite D call. The germline V gene encodes CDR1 SGHNT and CDR2 YYREEE (reference sequence). V was shortened by 0 bases and J by 4 bases, with 7 bases between the two germline ends. The CDR3 has 13 amino acids. The CDR3 DNA sequence: TGTGCCAGCAGCTTGGACACCTTCTATGGCTACACCTTC. Translating it yields CASSLDTFYGYTF.

On this clone: The sample carries other DNA sequences with the same CDR3. The chain has TRBV5-1 and TRBJ2-1; tentative D call: TRBD2 (5 bases). The CDR3 consists of 16 residues. Trimming pared 0 bases from V and 0 bases from J, leaving 10 bases between. In germline, CDR1 is SGHRS, CDR2 YFSETQ. CDR3 residues: CASSLVPGSSYNEQFF. CDR3 DNA sequence: TGCGCCAGCAGCTTGGTTCCGGGAAGCTCCTACAATGAGCAGTTCTTC.

V and J are TRBV4-1 and TRBJ2-1, with 8 nucleotides matching TRBD1. CDR1 is MGHRA, CDR2 YSYEKL, per germline. V shed 3 bases and J 2 bases; nucleotides not matched to a gene: 9. This CDR3 region has 17 residues. The CDR3 sequence: CASSQPAQGAAYNEQFF. The CDR3 bases are TGCGCCAGCAGCCAGCCGGCCCAGGGGGCTGCCTACAATGAGCAGTTCTTC.

The chain has TRBV10-3 and TRBJ2-1; 8 bases agree with TRBD2. V gave up 5 bases and J gave up 5 bases; unmatched junction bases: 11. The CDR3 loop spans 16 amino acids. Germline loops: CDR1 ENHRY, CDR2 SYGVKD. The CDR3 region is CAISPSGGRLDNEQFF. The CDR3 DNA reads TGTGCCATCAGTCCCAGTGGCGGGAGGTTAGACAATGAGCAGTTCTTC.

The chain's CDR3 is CAWSRNLGNTIYF. CDR3 nucleotides: TGTGCCTGGAGTCGGAACTTAGGAAACACCATATATTTT. This chain connects TRBV30 to TRBJ1-3, with unresolved D. The CDR3 is made up of 13 amino acids. Per the germline V gene, CDR1 is GTSNPN and CDR2 is SVGIG (reference sequence). V was clipped by 2 bases and J by 4 bases, with 9 bases between them.

This clone was detected once. This chain joins TRBV19 and TRBJ2-3; D might be TRBD1 (5 bases). This CDR3 contains 11 residues. Trimming shortened V by 5 bases and J by 5 bases, and 5 bases separated the two germline ends. Germline V CDR1 and CDR2: LNHDA, SQIVND (reference sequence). The CDR3 DNA reads TGTGCCAGTAGTCAGGGAGATACGCAGTATTTT. It specifies CASSQGDTQYF.

The genes are TRBV7-6 and TRBJ2-5, with D possibly TRBD1 on 6 matching bases. The CDR3 runs 14 residues. Between the trimmed V and J ends, which lost 0 bases and 2 bases, there was a span of 7 bases. Germline assignment: CDR1 SGHVS and CDR2 FNYEAQ. CDR3 in DNA: TGTGCCAGCAGCTTAGCAACAGGGCAAGAGACCCAGTACTTC. This sequence encodes CASSLATGQETQYF.

CDR3 in amino acids: CAWEGGQGNTGELFF. The CDR3 DNA is TGTGCCTGGGAGGGGGGACAGGGGAACACCGGGGAGCTGTTTTTT. The rearrangement joins TRBV30 to TRBJ2-2; TRBD1 aligns across 9 bases. Trimming cost V 5 bases and J 1 base; bases outside gene matches: 5. The CDR3 is made up of 15 amino acids. Germline CDR1 is GTSNPN and CDR2 is SVGIG (reference sequence).

The V call is TRBV27, the J call TRBJ2-2; weak D call: TRBD2 (6 bases). V lost 0 bases, J lost 5 bases, and 10 bases lay in between. CDR1 is MNHEY, CDR2 SMNVEV, per germline (reference sequence). The CDR3 is 15 amino acids. The CDR3 here is CASSLSLGGTGELFF. Written as DNA, the CDR3 is TGTGCCAGCAGTTTATCCCTCGGGGGAACCGGGGAGCTGTTTTTT.

This clone was recorded a few times. V and J are TRBV30 and TRBJ1-1; D ambiguous. CDR1 and CDR2 from the germline V gene are GTSNPN and SVGIG (reference sequence). CDR3 length: 11 residues. Trimming left V 8 bases short and J 1 base short, with 8 bases between. This CDR3 is CALSANTEAFF. The CDR3 coding sequence is TGTGCCCTCTCCGCGAACACTGAAGCTTTCTTT.

The CDR3 reads CASSTQGQGAWETQYF. In DNA form, the CDR3 reads TGTGCCAGCAGCACCCAAGGACAGGGGGCATGGGAGACCCAGTACTTC. The rearrangement joins TRBV7-6 to TRBJ2-5, with 11 nucleotides matching TRBD1. The length of the CDR3 is 16 residues. Trimming removed 5 bases from V and 5 bases from J; junction bases left unmatched: 10. The V gene's germline CDR1 is SGHVS and CDR2 FNYEAQ.

The V and J genes are TRBV6-5 and TRBJ1-1; 10 positions match TRBD1. The germline gives CDR1 MNHEY, CDR2 SVGAGI. CDR3 size: 15 residues. The J segment lost 1 base and the V segment lost 2 bases, leaving 1 base of the junction unmatched. The CDR3 reads CASSYRDRGNTEAFF. The DNA of the CDR3 is TGTGCCAGCAGTTACCGGGACAGGGGGAACACTGAAGCTTTCTTT.

The J gene is TRBJ2-1, the V gene TRBV18, with 9 positions matching TRBD1. The CDR3 covers 15 residues. Trimming removed 3 bases from V and 3 bases from J; junction bases left unmatched: 3. The germline V gene has CDR1 KGHSH and CDR2 LQKENI. CDR3 in amino acids: CASSPGQGHYNEQFF. CDR3 bases: TGTGCCAGCTCACCGGGACAGGGCCACTACAATGAGCAGTTCTTC.

The chain links TRBV7-8 to TRBJ1-1, with D possibly being TRBD1 (5 bases). The CDR3 contains 15 residues. In germline, CDR1 is SGHVS, CDR2 FQNEAQ. The V gene lost 4 bases and the J gene lost 4 bases, with 16 bases spanning the gap. Here the CDR3 reads CASSSKYLGGTEAFF. CDR3 nucleotide sequence: TGTGCCAGCAGCTCCAAGTATCTGGGGGGCACTGAAGCTTTCTTT.